The 17 T cell receptor beta chains below were found in one sample sequenced in a study of OX40 agonist ivuxolimab in advanced cancers. Here immunoSEQ multiplex PCR was the method, and the copy in TCRdb shows in-frame clones only, minus some. Of 75,000 to 95,000 clones in the sample, under 85% were seen once. The sample here was CD4+ or CD8+ T cells sorted from blood, taken in a trial of the OX40 agonist ivuxolimab. These receptor sequences come from an adult with an advanced solid tumor such as melanoma, head and neck, liver or kidney cancer.

The chain is built from TRBV4-1 and TRBJ1-1; TRBD1 is a possible D gene (5 bases). Trimming cost V 4 bases and J 5 bases, with 20 bases left between them. CDR3 size: 16 residues. Per germline, CDR1 MGHRA and CDR2 YSYEKL. The CDR3 coding sequence is TGCGCCAGCAGCCCAAGCCGTCGCGGGGGAGGGACTGAAGCTTTCTTT. Translating it yields CASSPSRRGGGTEAFF.

The chain joins TRBV6-6 to TRBJ1-1, with D possibly being TRBD1 (6 bases). V lost 6 bases to trimming and J lost 2 bases, with 13 bases between them. Germline CDR1 MNHNY, CDR2 SVGAGI (reference sequence). CDR3 size: 14 residues. CDR3 coding DNA: TGTGCCAGCAGAATACAGGGCCCTAACACTGAAGCTTTCTTT. Translation gives CASRIQGPNTEAFF.

The rearrangement uses TRBV5-5 and TRBJ2-3; D gene unclear. This CDR3 is built from 14 residues. The germline CDR1 and CDR2 sequences are SGHKS and YYEKEE (reference sequence). The ends were cut back, 0 bases at V and 4 bases at J, with 9 bases in the middle. The CDR3 coding sequence is TGTGCCAGCAGCTTGGTTGGGATAGCAGATACGCAGTATTTT. Amino acid sequence: CASSLVGIADTQYF.

This rearrangement joins TRBV19 to TRBJ2-1, with D unclear. Germline assignment: CDR1 LNHDA and CDR2 SQIVND (reference sequence). The length of the CDR3 is 14 residues. V was cut by 9 bases and J by 0 bases, with 12 bases left in between. CDR3 residues: CASGFLSSYNEQFF. The CDR3 DNA follows: TGTGCCAGCGGGTTCCTCAGCTCCTACAATGAGCAGTTCTTC.

V usage is TRBV30 and J usage is TRBJ1-5; the D gene is possibly TRBD1 (5 bases). The CDR3 totals 13 residues. V was pared by 3 bases and J by 8 bases, with 14 bases between. From germline, CDR1 is GTSNPN and CDR2 SVGIG (reference sequence). This chain's CDR3 is CAWSRQGNEPQHF. In DNA, the CDR3 is TGTGCCTGGAGCAGGCAGGGTAATGAGCCCCAGCATTTT.

This clone was seen more than once but under ten times. The chain links TRBV19 to TRBJ1-3; weak D call: TRBD1 (6 bases). The CDR3 has 15 residues. The germline gives CDR1 LNHDA, CDR2 SQIVND (reference sequence). Trimming took 7 bases from V and 0 from J, leaving 13 bases between them. The CDR3 DNA follows: TGTGCCAGTATGACAGTACAGGGCTCTGGAAACACCATATATTTT. It is translated as CASMTVQGSGNTIYF.

J is TRBJ2-7 and V is TRBV5-6; D not certain. V was clipped by 1 base and J by 2 bases, with 7 bases between them. The CDR3 length is 13 residues. Germline lookup yields CDR1 SGHDT and CDR2 YYEEEE. CDR3 nucleotides: TGTGCCAGCAGCTTGCAGTTCACCTACGAGCAGTACTTC. Translating it yields CASSLQFTYEQYF. Full variable domain (outside the CDR3, taken from reference TRBV5-6 and TRBJ2-7): DAGVTQSPTHLIKTRGQQVTLRCSPKSGHDTVSWYQQALGQGPQFIFQYYEEEERQRGNFPDRFSGHQFPNYSSELNVNALLLGDSALYLCASSLQFTYEQYFGPGTRLTVT.

The chain is built from TRBV27 and TRBJ2-5; the D is unclear. Germline values: CDR1 MNHEY, CDR2 SMNVEV (reference sequence). CDR3 length equals 13 residues. Trimming removed 5 bases from V and 1 base from J, with 8 bases in between. In nucleotides, the CDR3 is TGTGCCAGCAGTCGGGCACCCCAAGAGACCCAGTACTTC. Translated, it gives CASSRAPQETQYF.

The chain's CDR3 is CASSFWISGANVLTF. The CDR3 region has the DNA TGTGCCAGCAGCTTTTGGATTTCTGGGGCCAACGTCCTGACTTTC. The V and J genes are TRBV7-9 and TRBJ2-6; D uncertain. CDR3 length: 15 amino acids. Germline lookup yields CDR1 SEHNR and CDR2 FQNEAQ (reference sequence). The germline V and J ends were trimmed by 3 bases and 1 base, with 7 bases remaining between them. Full variable domain (outside the CDR3, taken from reference TRBV7-9 and TRBJ2-6): DTGVSQNPRHKITKRGQNVTFRCDPISEHNRLYWYRQTLGQGPEFLTYFQNEAQLEKSRLLSDRFSAERPKGSFSTLEIQRTEQGDSAMYLCASSFWISGANVLTFGAGSRLTVL.

The gene calls are TRBV7-2 and TRBJ2-7; perhaps TRBD1 as D (5 bases). Trimming took 4 bases from V and 7 from J, leaving 14 bases between them. This CDR3 region has 13 residues. Germline CDR1 SGHTA, CDR2 FQGNSA. The CDR3 bases are TGTGCCAGCAGCTCGTCAGGGTCCCGGGAGCAGTACTTC. Translating gives CASSSSGSREQYF.

CDR3 in DNA: TGTGCCAGCAGCGCCAGTCAGAACACTGAAGCTTTCTTT. Encoded protein: CASSASQNTEAFF. J is TRBJ1-1 and V is TRBV7-2, with D unresolved. The CDR3 extends over 13 amino acids. V dropped 5 bases and J dropped 1 base, with 8 bases sitting between them. Germline V lookup: CDR1 SGHTA, CDR2 FQGNSA.

The chain uses TRBV19 and TRBJ1-1; D remains unclear. This CDR3 spans 16 amino acids. The V and J ends lost 0 bases and 3 bases respectively, with 14 bases between them. Germline V CDR1 and CDR2: LNHDA, SQIVND (reference sequence). CDR3 bases: TGTGCCAGTAGTATAGAACCGTGGAACGGTTACACTGAAGCTTTCTTT. It specifies CASSIEPWNGYTEAFF.

In this sample, this clone turned up a few times. CDR3 bases: TGTGCCAGCAGCCGCGATAATTCACCCCTCCACTTT. It translates to CASSRDNSPLHF. The chain combines TRBV11-2 with TRBJ1-6; the D is unclear. Germline V gives CDR1 SGHAT, CDR2 FQNNGV. The length of the CDR3 is 12 residues. With 5 bases removed from V and 5 bases from J, the gap between germline ends came to 4 bases.

This clone was seen a handful of times. V usage is TRBV27 and J usage is TRBJ1-1, with D possibly being TRBD1 (6 bases). Germline V lookup: CDR1 MNHEY, CDR2 SMNVEV (reference sequence). The ends were cut back, 6 bases at V and 8 bases at J, with 16 bases in the middle. The CDR3 length is 13 residues. The CDR3: CASRPYRVGEAFF. CDR3 coding DNA: TGTGCCAGCAGGCCTTACAGGGTTGGGGAAGCTTTCTTT.

The chain has TRBV5-1 and TRBJ2-2, with D maybe TRBD1 (6 bases). V lost 4 bases, J lost 5 bases, and 9 bases lay in between. Germline V gene sequence: CDR1 SGHRS, CDR2 YFSETQ. There are 13 residues in the CDR3. The CDR3 nucleotides are TGCGCCAGCAGCGAGCAGGGGACCGGGGAGCTGTTTTTT. This sequence encodes CASSEQGTGELFF.

CDR3 protein: CASSLGLAGPRSGNTIYF. In DNA, the CDR3 is TGTGCCAGCAGCTTGGGATTAGCAGGGCCGCGCTCTGGAAACACCATATATTTT. The chain uses TRBV5-8 and TRBJ1-3; D perhaps matches TRBD1 (5 bases). Trimming took off 0 bases at V and 0 bases at J, with 16 bases between the two ends. The germline V gene encodes CDR1 SGHTS and CDR2 YDEGEE. This CDR3 region has 18 residues.

The CDR3 here is CATSSTGAETQYF. CDR3 in DNA: TGTGCCACCAGTTCCACAGGGGCAGAGACCCAGTACTTC. This chain uses TRBV15 with TRBJ2-5; 7 bases agree with TRBD1. The germline V gene encodes CDR1 LNHNV and CDR2 YYDKDF (reference sequence). With 6 bases clipped from V and 4 bases from J, the junction kept 5 bases outside the gene matches. The CDR3 consists of 13 residues. The full variable domain, its missing parts supplied by reference TRBV15 and TRBJ2-5, is DAMVIQNPRYQVTQFGKPVTLSCSQTLNHNVMYWYQQKSSQAPKLLFHYYDKDFNNEADTPDNFQSRRPNTSFCFLDIRSPGLGDTAMYLCATSSTGAETQYFGPGTRLLVL.